The 20 T cell receptor beta chains in this list originate from one sample, sequenced in a study of T cell repertoires in cytomegalovirus infection (dated by TCRdb to the late 2010s). The treatment or condition label, read with the paper, signifies: in vitro stimulation with specific CMV peptide epitopes to enrich CMV-specific T cells. What these receptors recognize is not known. Sequencing took place on an Illumina HiSeq 1500. TCRdb took the public reads, trimmed them with fastp at Q25, ran MiXCR for clone calling and kept in-frame beta chains. Duplicate CDR3 protein sequences are folded into a single record with the most common DNA and genes. This sample comprises 110,000 or so distinct CDR3 sequences, about 30% of them detected only once. The ten biggest clones cover 41% of the sample. The source was CD8+ T cells from cultured PBMCs, collected from culture after CMV antigen stimulation. The receptor source for this set is a human donor in good health (CMV status not recorded). Some clones in this sample may be carry-over from other donors' samples.

This clonotype was observed a handful of times. The gene calls are TRBV27 and TRBJ1-2; no clear D gene. Trimming stripped 5 bases from V and 6 bases from J, with 10 bases between. CDR3 length equals 12 residues. In germline, CDR1 is MNHEY, CDR2 SMNVEV (reference sequence). The CDR3 is CASSASSHGYTF. Here the CDR3 DNA reads TGTGCCAGCAGTGCTAGCTCCCATGGCTACACCTTC.

The chain employs TRBV13 and TRBJ1-1, with D unresolved. The CDR3 contains 12 residues. V shed 3 bases and J shed 5 bases, with 7 bases lying between them. Germline CDR1 PRHDT, CDR2 FYEKMQ (reference sequence). CDR3 nucleotides: TGTGCCAGCAGCTTGTGGCAAACTGAAGCTTTCTTT. Amino acid sequence: CASSLWQTEAFF.

This chain connects TRBV19 to TRBJ2-2; TRBD1 matches at 7 bases. V shed 9 bases, J shed 0 bases, and the junction held 7 bases outside the gene matches. The germline gives CDR1 LNHDA, CDR2 SQIVND (reference sequence). The CDR3 spans 15 residues. The CDR3 nucleotides are TGTGCCAGCGAACAGGGGCTCGCGAACACCGGGGAGCTGTTTTTT. Protein: CASEQGLANTGELFF.

The chain has TRBV7-8 and TRBJ2-2, with 7 bases aligning to TRBD1. The CDR3 length is 18 residues. J gave up 3 bases and V 5 bases, and 15 bases lay outside the gene matches. The germline CDR1 and CDR2 sequences are SGHVS and FQNEAQ. DNA for the CDR3: TGTGCCAGCAGCGAAACCCCAGGGGGTGAGAGTGACACCGGGGAGCTGTTTTTT. The encoded protein is CASSETPGGESDTGELFF.

This clonotype was observed once. This sequence joins TRBV28 and TRBJ1-6; D is unresolved. Germline V CDR1 and CDR2: MDHEN, SYDVKM. This CDR3 spans 14 amino acids. V gave up 1 base and J gave up 7 bases, with 8 bases separating them. In DNA, the CDR3 is TGTGCCAGCAGTTTATTGCCGGAAAATTCACCCCTCCACTTT. The encoded protein is CASSLLPENSPLHF.

This clonotype turned up a few times. The chain couples TRBV27 to TRBJ2-5; D gene ambiguous. Trimming shortened V by 4 bases and J by 4 bases, and 7 bases separated the two germline ends. The CDR3 has 12 amino acids. Looked up from germline, CDR1 is MNHEY and CDR2 is SMNVEV (reference sequence). This CDR3 is CASSSLGETQYF. CDR3 DNA: TGTGCCAGCAGTTCGTTAGGAGAGACCCAGTACTTC.

This clonotype appeared many times. The chain has TRBV7-2 and TRBJ1-2, with 7 bases identical to TRBD1. The CDR3 sequence is 14 residues long. V shed 8 bases, J shed 6 bases, and the junction held 12 bases outside the gene matches. Germline V gene sequence: CDR1 SGHTA, CDR2 FQGNSA. CDR3 sequence reads: CASGDSTGWNGYTF. CDR3 DNA sequence: TGTGCCAGCGGAGACTCGACAGGGTGGAATGGCTACACCTTC.

The rearrangement joins TRBV7-9 to TRBJ2-2, with TRBD2 matching over 8 bases. The germline V gene has CDR1 SEHNR and CDR2 FQNEAQ (reference sequence). V trimming: 5 bases; J trimming: 4 bases; junction bases outside the gene matches: 6. The CDR3 runs 15 residues. As DNA, the CDR3 is TGTGCCAGCAGCCCGGGAGGGTACGCCACCGGGGAGCTGTTTTTT. Encoded protein: CASSPGGYATGELFF.

This clonotype was recorded a few times. This sequence joins TRBV12-3 or TRBV12-4 and TRBJ1-1; TRBD1 might be the D (5 bases). V lost 5 bases and J 7 bases, leaving 11 bases between the germline ends. CDR3 length: 12 amino acids. The CDR3 bases are TGTGCCAGCAGTCTCGGGACGGTTGAAGCTTTCTTT. This gives the protein CASSLGTVEAFF.

A few counts support this clonotype. V and J are TRBV20-1 and TRBJ1-1; the D gene is possibly TRBD1 (6 bases). Germline loops: CDR1 DFQATT, CDR2 SNEGSKA (reference sequence). Trimming left V 3 bases short and J 5 bases short, with 16 bases between. The CDR3 contains 14 residues. CDR3 loop: CSASLGGAGTEAFF. The CDR3 DNA sequence: TGCAGTGCTAGCTTAGGGGGGGCTGGTACTGAAGCTTTCTTT.

This clonotype has only one observation. The chain has TRBV3-1 and TRBJ2-2; tentatively, D is TRBD2 (5 bases). Trimming took off 1 base at V and 7 bases at J, with 13 bases between the two ends. The CDR3 sequence is 15 residues long. The germline gives CDR1 LGHDT, CDR2 YNNKEL (reference sequence). This CDR3 is CASSQGLASGGELFF. The CDR3, as DNA: TGTGCCAGCAGCCAAGGTCTAGCATCAGGCGGGGAGCTGTTTTTT.

This clonotype was found a few times. The chain has TRBV20-1 and TRBJ1-2, with D hard to call. CDR1 is DFQATT, CDR2 SNEGSKA, per germline (reference sequence). This CDR3 contains 14 residues. Trimming stripped 5 bases from V and 2 bases from J, with 15 bases between. The DNA for the CDR3 is TGCAGTGCTGAGGGAGTCGAGCCGAACTATGGCTACACCTTC. It codes for CSAEGVEPNYGYTF.

As regards this clonotype: A junction end diverges from the germline sequence, so it may reflect a read error. The chain uses TRBV6-1 and TRBJ2-1; D remains ambiguous. Per germline, CDR1 MNHNS and CDR2 SASEGT. The length of the CDR3 is 12 residues. CDR3 sequence reads: CASSWAGNEQLF. The CDR3 DNA sequence: TGTGCCAGCAGCTGGGCAGGCAATGAGCAGCTCTTC.

The V gene is TRBV18, the J gene TRBJ2-5; D remains ambiguous. The V and J ends lost 3 bases and 5 bases respectively, with 16 bases between them. The CDR3 loop spans 15 amino acids. Germline V lookup: CDR1 KGHSH, CDR2 LQKENI. CDR3 amino acids: CASSPRKGFRETQYF. The CDR3 nucleotides read TGTGCCAGCTCACCGCGAAAAGGGTTCAGGGAGACCCAGTACTTC.

The chain uses TRBV12-3 or TRBV12-4 and TRBJ2-2; D may be TRBD2 (5 bases). The V gene lost 6 bases and the J gene lost 4 bases, with 15 bases spanning the gap. The CDR3 runs 15 residues. CDR3 in DNA: TGTGCCAGCAGCCCAATAGATCGGGGCACCGGGGAGCTGTTTTTT. Its protein is CASSPIDRGTGELFF.

The gene calls are TRBV15 and TRBJ2-7, with TRBD2 matching over 10 bases. V lost 1 base and J lost 2; bases outside the gene matches: 2. Germline lookup yields CDR1 LNHNV and CDR2 YYDKDF (reference sequence). The CDR3 is 15 residues long. The CDR3 DNA is TGTGCCACCAGCAGAGGGACTAGCGGCCCCTACGAGCAGTACTTC. Protein sequence: CATSRGTSGPYEQYF.

This chain's CDR3 is CASSPDSLYGYTF. The CDR3 region has the DNA TGTGCCAGTAGCCCTGACAGTCTCTATGGCTACACCTTC. The rearrangement uses TRBV19 and TRBJ1-2; TRBD1 is a possible D gene (5 bases). Germline V gene lookup returns CDR1 LNHDA and CDR2 SQIVND (reference sequence). The CDR3 runs to 13 residues. The V gene lost 6 bases and the J gene lost 4 bases, with 12 bases spanning the gap.

In this sample, this clonotype turned up a few times. This sequence joins TRBV10-3 and TRBJ2-3; 12 positions match TRBD2. This CDR3 is built from 14 residues. Germline lookup yields CDR1 ENHRY and CDR2 SYGVKD. V gave up 8 bases and J gave up 4 bases; unmatched junction bases: 4. CDR3 in amino acids: CAIALAGGSDTQYF. As DNA, the CDR3 is TGTGCCATCGCGCTAGCGGGGGGGTCAGATACGCAGTATTTT.

This sequence joins TRBV29-1 and TRBJ1-2; 8 bases align to TRBD1. The CDR3 totals 12 residues. V shed 4 bases and J 8 bases; nucleotides not matched to a gene: 6. The germline V gene encodes CDR1 SQVTM and CDR2 ANQGSEA. The CDR3 nucleotides read TGCAGCGTTGGCCCAGGGGGCCAAGGCTACACCTTC. It codes for CSVGPGGQGYTF.

This clonotype was seen a few times. This chain joins TRBV5-6 and TRBJ1-2; possible D gene TRBD1, 5 bases. Germline CDR1 is SGHDT and CDR2 is YYEEEE. CDR3 size: 19 residues. Trimming took 2 bases from V and 6 from J, leaving 29 bases between them. The CDR3, as DNA: TGTGCCAGCAGCTTTCGTTTAGGGGCAGGATGGGGGATCTTGGATGGCTACACCTTC. It yields the protein CASSFRLGAGWGILDGYTF.